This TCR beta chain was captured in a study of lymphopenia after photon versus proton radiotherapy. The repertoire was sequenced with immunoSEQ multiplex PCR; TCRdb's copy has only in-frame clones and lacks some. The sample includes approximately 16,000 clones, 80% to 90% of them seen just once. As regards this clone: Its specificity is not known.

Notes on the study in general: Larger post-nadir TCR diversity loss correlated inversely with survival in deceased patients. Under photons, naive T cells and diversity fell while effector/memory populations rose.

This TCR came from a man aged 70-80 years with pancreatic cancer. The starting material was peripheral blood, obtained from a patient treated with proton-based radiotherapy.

The CDR3 protein is CASSSDGQGVSTDTQYF. The CDR3 region has the DNA TGCGCCAGCAGCTCAGATGGCCAGGGGGTAAGCACAGATACGCAGTATTTT. The genes are TRBV5-1 and TRBJ2-3, with 7 bases matching TRBD1. This CDR3 spans 17 amino acids. Trimming took 3 bases from V and 0 from J; bases not matched to a gene: 10. From germline, CDR1 is SGHRS and CDR2 YFSETQ.